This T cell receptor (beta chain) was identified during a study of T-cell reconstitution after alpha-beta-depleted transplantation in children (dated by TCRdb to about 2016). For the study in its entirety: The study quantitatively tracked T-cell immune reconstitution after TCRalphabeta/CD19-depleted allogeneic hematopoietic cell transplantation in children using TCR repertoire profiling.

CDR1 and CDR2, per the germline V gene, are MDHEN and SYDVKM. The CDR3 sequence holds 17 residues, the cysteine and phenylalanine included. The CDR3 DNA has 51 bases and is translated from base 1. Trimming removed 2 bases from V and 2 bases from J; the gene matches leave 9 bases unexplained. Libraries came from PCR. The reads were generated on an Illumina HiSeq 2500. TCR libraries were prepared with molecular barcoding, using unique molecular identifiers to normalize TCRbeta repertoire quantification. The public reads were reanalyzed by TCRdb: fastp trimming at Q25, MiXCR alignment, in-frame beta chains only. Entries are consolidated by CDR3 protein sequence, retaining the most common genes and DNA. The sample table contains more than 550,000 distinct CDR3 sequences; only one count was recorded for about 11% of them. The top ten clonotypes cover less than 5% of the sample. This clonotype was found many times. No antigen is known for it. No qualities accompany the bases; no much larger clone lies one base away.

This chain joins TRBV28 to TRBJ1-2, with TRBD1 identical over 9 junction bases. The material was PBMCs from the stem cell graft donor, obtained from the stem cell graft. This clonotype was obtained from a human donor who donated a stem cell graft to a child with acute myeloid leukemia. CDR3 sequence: CASSLVTGGTVNYGYTF. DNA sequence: TGTGCCAGCAGTTTAGTGACAGGGGGAACGGTAAACTATGGCTACACCTTC.